These T cell receptor beta chains were read from a single sample in a study of T cells in Graves' hyperthyroidism and ophthalmopathy. TCRdb fed the multiplex PCR reads into MiXCR, producing one record per CDR3 protein. The data contain 300,000 to 450,000 distinct CDR3 sequences, 11% to 15% of them seen just once; the ten biggest clones take up about 11%. Sample: blood. The receptors were sampled from an older woman with Graves' hyperthyroidism. CDR3s include the opening cysteine and the closing phenylalanine or tryptophan. Each record gives: clone size, D gene, V gene, J gene, CDR3 DNA, CDR3 protein. The D gene is left open where the match is weak. Clone size is not always given. Where it is, it says once, few, many or a class for expanded clones.

>.|.|TRBV10-3|TRBJ2-7
TGTGCCATCAGTGATCGTAGAGACGAGCAGTACTTC
CAISDRRDEQYF
>many|.|TRBV5-1|TRBJ1-4
TGCGCCAGCAGCTTGGAAGGGATCGGGGATGAAAAACTGTTTTTT
CASSLEGIGDEKLFF
>many|TRBD2|TRBV7-9|TRBJ2-1
TGTGCCTGCCAAGGAGCTAGCGGGAGGGCCCAGAATGAGCAGTTCTTC
CACQGASGRAQNEQFF
>many|.|TRBV3-1|TRBJ2-7
TGTGCCAGCAGCCAAATGGGTTACGAGCAGTACTTC
CASSQMGYEQYF
>many|.|TRBV2|TRBJ2-5
TGTGCCAGCAGTGAAGCGACCCCCCCGGCCCGAACCCAGTACTTC
CASSEATPPARTQYF
>many|TRBD1|TRBV29-1|TRBJ2-7
TGCAGCGTCGGGACAGGGTCCCCCTACGAGCAGTACTTC
CSVGTGSPYEQYF
>many|.|TRBV2|TRBJ2-7
TGTGCCTCGAGGACGCATCTCGAGCAGTACTTC
CASRTHLEQYF
>.|TRBD1|TRBV6-6|TRBJ1-4
TGTGCCAGCAGTTACGCAGGGGGTGGGGGTGAAAAACTGTTTTTT
CASSYAGGGGEKLFF
>few|.|TRBV29-1|TRBJ2-1
TGCAGCGTTCAGGGGGCGCAGAGCGGGGACTCCTACAATGAGCAGTTCTTC
CSVQGAQSGDSYNEQFF
>.|.|TRBV5-1|TRBJ2-2
TGCGCCAGCAGGAAAAGGTCGGGGCTCCAATCTACCGGGGAGCTGTTTTTT
CASRKRSGLQSTGELFF
>.|.|TRBV28|TRBJ1-2
TGTGCCAGCAGTGATGCAGCAGGCTATGGCTACACCTTC
CASSDAAGYGYTF
>.|.|TRBV3-1|TRBJ1-6
TGTGCCAGCAGCCCTACCCTACAGGGAAATAATTCACCCCTCCACTTT
CASSPTLQGNNSPLHF
>many|.|TRBV28|TRBJ1-2
TGTGCCAGCAGTTTGAGGAGGGGTTATTATGGCTACACCTTC
CASSLRRGYYGYTF
>.|TRBD2|TRBV9|TRBJ2-1
TGTGCCAGCAGCGTTTCGGTTCCGACTAGAGCGGGAGGGGGGGAGCAGTTCTTC
CASSVSVPTRAGGGEQFF
>many|.|TRBV28|TRBJ2-5
TGTGCCAGCAGTTTAGCCCCTAGACAGGCGGGATGGGGAGAGACCCAGTACTTC
CASSLAPRQAGWGETQYF
>many|.|TRBV28|TRBJ2-7
TGTGCCAGCACTCTAACCGGGACGGAGACTGGCTACGAGCAGTACTTC
CASTLTGTETGYEQYF
>.|TRBD1|TRBV20-1|TRBJ2-5
TGCAGTGCTTGGACAGGGGTTGGTCGAGAGACCCAGTACTTC
CSAWTGVGRETQYF
>many|.|TRBV20-1|TRBJ2-3
TGCAGTGCCCCCGGGGACCTAAACAGAGATACGCAGTATTTT
CSAPGDLNRDTQYF
>.|.|TRBV29-1|TRBJ2-2
TGCAGCGTTGATTCCCGATACACCGGGGAGCTGTTTTTT
CSVDSRYTGELFF
>.|.|TRBV19|TRBJ1-1
TGTGCCCGTAGCAGACCCCGCAATAGAGCTGAAGCTTTCTTT
CARSRPRNRAEAFF
>many|TRBD1|TRBV28|TRBJ1-5
TGTGCCAGCAGCCTCCCAGGGGGCGGCAATCAGCCCCAGCATTTT
CASSLPGGGNQPQHF
>many|TRBD2|TRBV28|TRBJ2-5
TGTGCCAGCAGTTTGCTAGCGGGAGGGAGAGAGACCCAGTACTTC
CASSLLAGGRETQYF
>.|TRBD1|TRBV19|TRBJ2-4
TGTGCCAGTAGTGTGGGACAGGGGGAAAACATTCAGTACTTC
CASSVGQGENIQYF
>many|TRBD1|TRBV27|TRBJ2-1
TGTGCCAGCAAGACAGGGGATGAGCAGTTCTTC
CASKTGDEQFF
>many|TRBD2|TRBV6-6|TRBJ2-1
TGTGCCAGCAGTTACGTGTCTAGCGGGGGAAATGAGCAGTTCTTC
CASSYVSSGGNEQFF
>many|.|TRBV12-3/TRBV12-4|TRBJ2-5
TGTGCCAGCAGCATGCCGAACCAAGAGACCCAGTACTTC
CASSMPNQETQYF
>many|TRBD2|TRBV6-5|TRBJ2-7
TGTGCCAGCAGTTACCTAACCCGGGACTATTATTACGAGCAGTACTTC
CASSYLTRDYYYEQYF
>few|.|TRBV4-1|TRBJ1-4
TGCGCCAGCAGCCAAGATCAGAATCTCCAGGGTGAAAAACTGTTTTTT
CASSQDQNLQGEKLFF
>many|.|TRBV7-2|TRBJ2-1
TGTGCCAGCAGGCCAACCGGGACTGCTGGCTACAATGAGCAGTTCTTC
CASRPTGTAGYNEQFF
>many|TRBD1|TRBV2|TRBJ2-5
TGTGCCAGCAATAGCAGGGGGCTTTCAGAGACCCAGTACTTC
CASNSRGLSETQYF
>few|TRBD1|TRBV6-5|TRBJ1-4
TGTGCCAGCAGTTACGTCTCAAACGGGATCGGACAGGGGGCGATGACTGAAAAACTGTTTTTT
CASSYVSNGIGQGAMTEKLFF
>many|.|TRBV20-1|TRBJ1-1
TGCAGTGCTATGGGGGTCCATCGTTTAATGAACACTGAAGCTTTCTTT
CSAMGVHRLMNTEAFF
>many|TRBD1|TRBV5-8|TRBJ2-5
TGTGCCAGCAGCCCGGGACAGTCTTCGCAAGAGACCCAGTACTTC
CASSPGQSSQETQYF
>few|TRBD1|TRBV2|TRBJ2-5
TGTGCCAGCAGTCAGGACAGGGGAGAGACCCAGTACTTC
CASSQDRGETQYF
>many|.|TRBV11-1|TRBJ1-2
TGTGCCAGCAGCCAAGGGTGGTATGGCTACACCTTC
CASSQGWYGYTF
>many|.|TRBV14|TRBJ2-5
TGTGCCAGCAGCCGTTTGGGTTGGGAGACCCAGTACTTC
CASSRLGWETQYF
>many|TRBD2|TRBV11-3|TRBJ2-3
TGTGCCGCCTCAGATCGACTAGCTCCAGATCAAGCAGATACGCAGTATTTT
CAASDRLAPDQADTQYF
>many|.|TRBV6-1|TRBJ1-3
TGTGCCAGCAGAGGGGGAGTCGTATCTGGAAACACCATATATTTT
CASRGGVVSGNTIYF
>few|TRBD1|TRBV7-3|TRBJ2-1
TGTGCCAGCAGCCCCGGGACAGGGCTTAACAATGAGCAGTTCTTC
CASSPGTGLNNEQFF
>many|TRBD1|TRBV28|TRBJ1-4
TGTGCCAGCAGCCGGGACAGACATGAAAAACTGTTTTTT
CASSRDRHEKLFF
>many|.|TRBV6-1|TRBJ1-2
TGTGCCAGCAGCAACGGGGCAGTGCTGAACTATGGCTACACCTTC
CASSNGAVLNYGYTF
>many|.|TRBV18|TRBJ1-1
TGTGCCAGCACCGCGGCCGTTGAAGCTTTCTTT
CASTAAVEAFF
>few|TRBD1|TRBV28|TRBJ1-6
TGTGCCAGCAGTTCCGCCGGGACAGGGGAGGCACCCCTCCACTTT
CASSSAGTGEAPLHF
>.|.|TRBV12-3/TRBV12-4|TRBJ2-2
TGTGCCAGCTTCCCCGGGACTTCGAACACCGGGGAGCTGTTTTTT
CASFPGTSNTGELFF
>.|.|TRBV25-1|TRBJ1-1
TGTGCCAGCAGTGAAGGGGGTAGCGCCTCTGAAGCTTTCTTT
CASSEGGSASEAFF
>many|.|TRBV7-9|TRBJ2-5
TGTGCCAGCAGCTTATTGGGACCGTCAGGAGAGACCCAGTACTTC
CASSLLGPSGETQYF
>many|.|TRBV20-1|TRBJ2-5
TGCAGTGCTAAGGAGCGGCAACCAACGGGGACCCAGTACTTC
CSAKERQPTGTQYF
>.|TRBD2|TRBV6-2/TRBV6-3|TRBJ2-3
TGTGCCAGCAGTTACTCGAGTCTAGCGGAGCCCACAGATACGCAGTATTTT
CASSYSSLAEPTDTQYF
>many|.|TRBV6-2/TRBV6-3|TRBJ1-5
TGTGCCAGCAGTTACGGCATCTTGCTCGGCAATCAGCCCCAGCATTTT
CASSYGILLGNQPQHF
>many|TRBD2|TRBV11-2|TRBJ2-1
TGTGCCAGCAGCTTAGCTAGCGGAGCCTACAATGAGCAGTTCTTC
CASSLASGAYNEQFF
>few|TRBD2|TRBV4-2|TRBJ2-3
TGTGCCAGCAGCCAGCGGGCTAGCGGGAGTTCAACAGATACGCAGTATTTT
CASSQRASGSSTDTQYF
>many|.|TRBV5-1|TRBJ2-2
TGCGCCAGCAGACTAGAGGTCGGGGAGCTGTTTTTT
CASRLEVGELFF
>.|.|TRBV6-1|TRBJ1-3
TGTGCCAGCAGTGCGACTGGACCCATCTCTGGAAACACCATATATTTT
CASSATGPISGNTIYF
>many|.|TRBV7-9|TRBJ2-2
TGTGCCAGCAGCTTGGGACATTTCGGGGAGCTGTTTTTT
CASSLGHFGELFF
>many|.|TRBV7-9|TRBJ1-1
TGTGCCAGCAGCTTAGCCACTGTGAACACTGAAGCTTTCTTT
CASSLATVNTEAFF
>few|.|TRBV20-1|TRBJ1-6
TGCAGTGCTAGTCAGACAGGCCGAGGGGACCTCCACTTT
CSASQTGRGDLHF
>.|TRBD1|TRBV14|TRBJ1-5
TGTGCCAGCAGGATTCCAGCAGACAGGGAAGGCAATCAGCCCCAGCATTTT
CASRIPADREGNQPQHF
>.|.|TRBV12-5|TRBJ2-1
TGTGCTAGTGGTTTGGGGCTGGGCATAGATGAGCAGTTCTTC
CASGLGLGIDEQFF
>.|.|TRBV20-1|TRBJ2-2
TGCAGTGCTAGAGATAGCCTCACCGGGGAGCTGTTTTTT
CSARDSLTGELFF
>many|.|TRBV6-1|TRBJ2-7
TGTGCCAGCAGTCGGGACTTCGCCTACGAGCAGTACTTC
CASSRDFAYEQYF